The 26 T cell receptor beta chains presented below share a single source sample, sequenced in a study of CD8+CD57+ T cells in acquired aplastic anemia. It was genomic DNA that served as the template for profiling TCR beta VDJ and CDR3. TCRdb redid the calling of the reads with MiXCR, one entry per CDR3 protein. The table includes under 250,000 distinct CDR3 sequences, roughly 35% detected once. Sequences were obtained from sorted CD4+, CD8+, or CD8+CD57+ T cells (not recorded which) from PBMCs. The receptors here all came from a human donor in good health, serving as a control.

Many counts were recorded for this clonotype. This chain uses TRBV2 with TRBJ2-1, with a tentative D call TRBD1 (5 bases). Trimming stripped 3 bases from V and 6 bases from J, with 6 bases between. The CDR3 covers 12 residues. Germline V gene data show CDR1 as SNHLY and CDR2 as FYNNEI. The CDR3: CASSDTGNEQFF. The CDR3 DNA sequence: TGTGCCAGCAGTGATACAGGCAATGAGCAGTTCTTC.

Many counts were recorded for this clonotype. In nucleotides, the CDR3 is TGCAGTGCTAGAGCAGGGGTAGAAACTGAAGCTTTCTTT. Protein sequence: CSARAGVETEAFF. The V and J genes are TRBV20-1 and TRBJ1-1; D is perhaps TRBD1 (6 bases). Trimming removed 1 base from V and 5 bases from J, with 11 bases in between. This CDR3 is 13 amino acids long. Germline V CDR1 and CDR2: DFQATT, SNEGSKA (reference sequence).

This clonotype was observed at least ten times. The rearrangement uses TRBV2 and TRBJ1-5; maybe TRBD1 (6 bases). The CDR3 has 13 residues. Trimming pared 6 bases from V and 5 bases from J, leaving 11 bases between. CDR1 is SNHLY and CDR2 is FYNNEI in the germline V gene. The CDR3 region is CASRGGADQPQHF. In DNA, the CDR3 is TGTGCCAGCAGGGGGGGGGCCGATCAGCCCCAGCATTTT.

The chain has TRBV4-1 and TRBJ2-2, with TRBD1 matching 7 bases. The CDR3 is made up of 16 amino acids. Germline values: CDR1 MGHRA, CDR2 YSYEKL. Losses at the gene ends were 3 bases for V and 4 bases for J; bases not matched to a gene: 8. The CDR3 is CASSHLRQGSTGELFF. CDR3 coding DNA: TGCGCCAGCAGCCACCTACGACAGGGTAGCACCGGGGAGCTGTTTTTT.

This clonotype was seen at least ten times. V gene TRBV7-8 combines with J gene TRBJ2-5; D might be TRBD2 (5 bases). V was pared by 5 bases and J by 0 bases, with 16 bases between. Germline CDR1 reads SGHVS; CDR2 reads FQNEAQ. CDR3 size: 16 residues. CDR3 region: CASSPAGDLYQETQYF. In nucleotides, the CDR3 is TGTGCCAGCAGCCCCGCCGGGGATCTGTACCAAGAGACCCAGTACTTC. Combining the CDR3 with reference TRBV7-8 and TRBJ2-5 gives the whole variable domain GAGVSQSPRYKVAKRGQDVALRCDPISGHVSLFWYQQALGQGPEFLTYFQNEAQLDKSGLPSDRFFAERPEGSVSTLKIQRTQQEDSAVYLCASSPAGDLYQETQYFGPGTRLLVL.

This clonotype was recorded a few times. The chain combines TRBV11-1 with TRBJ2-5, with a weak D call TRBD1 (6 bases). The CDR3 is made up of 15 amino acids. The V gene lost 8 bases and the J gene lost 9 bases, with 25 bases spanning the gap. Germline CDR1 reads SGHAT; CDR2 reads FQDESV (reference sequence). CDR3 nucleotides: TGTGCCAGCGGTCCTAGTCCGTCACCTGAGGGGGCCCAGTACTTC. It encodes CASGPSPSPEGAQYF.

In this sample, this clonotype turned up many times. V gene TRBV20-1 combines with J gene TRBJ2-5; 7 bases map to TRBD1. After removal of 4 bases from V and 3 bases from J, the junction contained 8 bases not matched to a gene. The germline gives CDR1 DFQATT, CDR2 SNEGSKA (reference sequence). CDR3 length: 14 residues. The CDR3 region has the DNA TGCAGTGCTAAGAGGGACAGAGCCAAAGAGACCCAGTACTTC. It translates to CSAKRDRAKETQYF.

CDR3 protein: CASSPGKGYEQYF. CDR3 DNA sequence: TGTGCCAGCAGCCCCGGGAAGGGCTACGAGCAGTACTTC. This sequence joins TRBV7-3 and TRBJ2-7; maybe TRBD2 (5 bases). V lost 5 bases to trimming and J lost 3 bases, with 11 bases between them. Germline lookup yields CDR1 SGHTA and CDR2 FQGTGA. This CDR3 contains 13 residues.

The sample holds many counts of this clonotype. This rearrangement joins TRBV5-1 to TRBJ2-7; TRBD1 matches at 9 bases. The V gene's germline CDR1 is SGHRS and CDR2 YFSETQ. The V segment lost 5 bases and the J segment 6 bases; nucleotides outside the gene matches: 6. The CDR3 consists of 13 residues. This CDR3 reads CASSSDRGGEQYF. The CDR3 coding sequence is TGCGCCAGCAGTTCGGACAGGGGCGGCGAGCAGTACTTC.

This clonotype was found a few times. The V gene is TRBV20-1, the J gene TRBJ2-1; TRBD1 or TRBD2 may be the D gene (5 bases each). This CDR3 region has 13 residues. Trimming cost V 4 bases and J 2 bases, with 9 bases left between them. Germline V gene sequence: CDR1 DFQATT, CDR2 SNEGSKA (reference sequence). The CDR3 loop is CSATRDPYNEQFF. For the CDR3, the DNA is TGCAGTGCTACTCGGGACCCCTACAATGAGCAGTTCTTC.

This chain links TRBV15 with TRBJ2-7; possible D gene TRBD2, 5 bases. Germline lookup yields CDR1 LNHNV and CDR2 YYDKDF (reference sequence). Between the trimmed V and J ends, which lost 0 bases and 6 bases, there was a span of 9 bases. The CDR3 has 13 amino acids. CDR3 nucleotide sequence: TGTGCCACCAGCAGAGATCTAGAGGGCGAGCAGTACTTC. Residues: CATSRDLEGEQYF.

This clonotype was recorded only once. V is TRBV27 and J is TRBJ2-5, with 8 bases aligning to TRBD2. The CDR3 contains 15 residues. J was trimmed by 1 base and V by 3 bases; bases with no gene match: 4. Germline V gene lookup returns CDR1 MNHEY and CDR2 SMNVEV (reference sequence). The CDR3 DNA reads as TGTGCCAGCAGTTTCACCGGGACTAGCCAAGAGACCCAGTACTTC. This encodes CASSFTGTSQETQYF.

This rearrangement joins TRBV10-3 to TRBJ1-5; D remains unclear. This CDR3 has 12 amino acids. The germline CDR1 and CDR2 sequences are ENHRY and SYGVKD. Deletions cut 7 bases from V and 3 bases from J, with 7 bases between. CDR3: CAIKGYNQPQHF. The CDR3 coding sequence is TGTGCCATCAAGGGCTACAATCAGCCCCAGCATTTT.

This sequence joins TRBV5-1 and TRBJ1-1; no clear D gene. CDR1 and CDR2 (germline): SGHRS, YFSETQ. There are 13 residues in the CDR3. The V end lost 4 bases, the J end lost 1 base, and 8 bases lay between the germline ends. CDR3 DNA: TGCGCCAGCAGCCAAGAACCGAACACTGAAGCTTTCTTT. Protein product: CASSQEPNTEAFF.

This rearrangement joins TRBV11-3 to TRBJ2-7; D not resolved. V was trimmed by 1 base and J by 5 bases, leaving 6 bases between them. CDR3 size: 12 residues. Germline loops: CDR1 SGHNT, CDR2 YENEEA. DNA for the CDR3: TGTGCCAGCAGCTTAGTAATCCACGAGCAGTACTTC. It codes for CASSLVIHEQYF.

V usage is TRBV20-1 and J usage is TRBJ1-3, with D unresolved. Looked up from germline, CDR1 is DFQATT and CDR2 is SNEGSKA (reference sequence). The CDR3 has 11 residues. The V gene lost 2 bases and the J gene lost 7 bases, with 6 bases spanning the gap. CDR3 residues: CSARIGNTIYF. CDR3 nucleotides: TGCAGTGCTAGAATCGGGAACACCATATATTTT.

The CDR3 nucleotides are TGTGCCAGCAGCCCGTTCCGGACAGAAAGCTACGAGCAGTACTTC. Amino acid sequence: CASSPFRTESYEQYF. The chain uses TRBV3-1 and TRBJ2-7; tentatively, D is TRBD1 (6 bases). V lost 4 bases and J 3 bases, leaving 16 bases between the germline ends. Germline V gene lookup returns CDR1 LGHDT and CDR2 YNNKEL (reference sequence). The CDR3 runs to 15 residues.

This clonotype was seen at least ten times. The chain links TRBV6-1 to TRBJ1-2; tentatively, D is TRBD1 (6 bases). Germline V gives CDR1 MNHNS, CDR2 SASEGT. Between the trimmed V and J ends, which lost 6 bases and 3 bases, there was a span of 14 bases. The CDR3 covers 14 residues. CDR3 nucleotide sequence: TGTGCCAGCAGCGTAGGACAGAGACACTATGGCTACACCTTC. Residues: CASSVGQRHYGYTF.

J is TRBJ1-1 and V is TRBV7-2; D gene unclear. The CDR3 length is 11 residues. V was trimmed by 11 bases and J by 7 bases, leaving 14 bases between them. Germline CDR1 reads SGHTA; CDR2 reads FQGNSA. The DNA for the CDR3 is TGTGCCGGCCCCCTGGAGAGTGAAGCTTTCTTT. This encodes CAGPLESEAFF.

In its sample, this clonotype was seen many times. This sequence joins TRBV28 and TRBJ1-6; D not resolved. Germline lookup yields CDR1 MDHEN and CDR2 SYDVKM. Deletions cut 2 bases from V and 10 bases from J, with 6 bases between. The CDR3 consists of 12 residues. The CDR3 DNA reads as TGTGCCAGCAGTTTAGGTCAGTCACCCCTCCACTTT. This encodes CASSLGQSPLHF.

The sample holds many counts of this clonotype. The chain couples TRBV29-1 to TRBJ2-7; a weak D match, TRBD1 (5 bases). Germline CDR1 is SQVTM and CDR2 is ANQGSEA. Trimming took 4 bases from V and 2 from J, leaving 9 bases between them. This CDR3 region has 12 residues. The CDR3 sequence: CSVGGGTYEQYF. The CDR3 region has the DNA TGCAGCGTTGGGGGCGGAACCTACGAGCAGTACTTC.

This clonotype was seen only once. CDR3 sequence: CASATGANVLTF. The DNA for the CDR3 is TGTGCCAGCGCAACAGGGGCCAACGTCCTGACTTTC. The chain recombines TRBV2 with TRBJ2-6; D uncertain. The V and J ends lost 8 bases and 4 bases respectively, with 6 bases between them. Germline V gene lookup returns CDR1 SNHLY and CDR2 FYNNEI. The CDR3 has 12 residues.

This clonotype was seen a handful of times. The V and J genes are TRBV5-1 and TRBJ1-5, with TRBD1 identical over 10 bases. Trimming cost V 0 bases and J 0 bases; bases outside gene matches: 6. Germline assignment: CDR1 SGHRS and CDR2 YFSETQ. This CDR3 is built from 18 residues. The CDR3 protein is CASSLGPGTGASNQPQHF. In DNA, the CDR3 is TGCGCCAGCAGCTTGGGGCCCGGGACAGGGGCTAGCAATCAGCCCCAGCATTTT.

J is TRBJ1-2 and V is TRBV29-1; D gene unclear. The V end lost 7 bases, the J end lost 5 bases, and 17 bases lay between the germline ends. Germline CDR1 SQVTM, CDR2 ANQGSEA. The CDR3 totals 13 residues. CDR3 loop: CSANGRTSYGYTF. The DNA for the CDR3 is TGCAGCGCCAACGGTAGAACTTCTTATGGCTACACCTTC.

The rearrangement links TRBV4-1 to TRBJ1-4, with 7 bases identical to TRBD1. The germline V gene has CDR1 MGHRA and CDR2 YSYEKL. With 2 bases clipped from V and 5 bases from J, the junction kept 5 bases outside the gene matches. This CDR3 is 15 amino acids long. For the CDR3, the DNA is TGCGCCAGCAGCCAACCGGGACAGACAAATGAAAAACTGTTTTTT. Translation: CASSQPGQTNEKLFF.

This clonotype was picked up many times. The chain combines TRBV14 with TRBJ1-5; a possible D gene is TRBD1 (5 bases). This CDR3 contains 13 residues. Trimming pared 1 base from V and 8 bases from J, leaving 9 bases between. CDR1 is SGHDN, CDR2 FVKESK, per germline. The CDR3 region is CASSQGIGEPQHF. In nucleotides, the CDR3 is TGTGCCAGCAGCCAAGGAATAGGGGAGCCCCAGCATTTT.